This passage covers 14 T cell receptor beta chains from one sample sequenced in a study of cytomegalovirus exposure and HLA in healthy donors. Vbeta (60) and Jbeta (13) primers were used in the PCR. Assay: immunoSEQ multiplex PCR; the TCRdb copy retains only in-frame clones and omits some. The sample lists some 160,000 clones; around 80% were seen once. Sequenced material: PBMCs. The receptors come from a man in his forties or fifties in good health and CMV-seronegative.

This clone was detected only once. The CDR3 loop reads CASNKAGPGELFF. CDR3 bases: TGTGCCAGTAACAAAGCGGGACCCGGGGAGCTGTTTTTT. The chain has TRBV19 and TRBJ2-2, with 7 bases identical to TRBD2. CDR3 length: 13 residues. Germline-derived CDR1 and CDR2 are LNHDA and SQIVND (reference sequence). Losses at the gene ends were 7 bases for V and 6 bases for J; bases not matched to a gene: 5.

A note on this clone: Other DNA sequences in the same sample also yield this CDR3. CDR3 amino acids: CAWSLQGYEQYF. In DNA form, the CDR3 reads TGTGCCTGGAGTTTACAGGGCTACGAGCAGTACTTC. The chain carries TRBV30 and TRBJ2-7, with a weak D call TRBD1 (6 bases). Trimming cost V 2 bases and J 3 bases, with 8 bases left between them. Germline CDR1 is GTSNPN and CDR2 is SVGIG (reference sequence). The CDR3 totals 12 residues.

The CDR3 DNA is TGTGCCAGCAGTGGACAGGGTCTAAATGAGCAGTACTTC. The encoded protein is CASSGQGLNEQYF. The genes are TRBV7-9 and TRBJ2-7; 8 bases line up with TRBD1. V gave up 6 bases and J gave up 7 bases; unmatched junction bases: 8. The V gene's germline CDR1 is SEHNR and CDR2 FQNEAQ (reference sequence). There are 13 residues in the CDR3.

This clone came up a few times. V and J are TRBV5-1 and TRBJ1-2; D might be TRBD1 (5 bases). The CDR3 contains 15 residues. Trimming removed 4 bases from V and 0 bases from J, with 13 bases in between. CDR1 SGHRS and CDR2 YFSETQ come from the germline V gene. CDR3 coding DNA: TGCGCCAGCAGCCCGGGGGGTGGTTCTAACTATGGCTACACCTTC. Protein: CASSPGGGSNYGYTF. Variable domain in full (rest from reference TRBV5-1 and TRBJ1-2): KAGVTQTPRYLIKTRGQQVTLSCSPISGHRSVSWYQQTPGQGLQFLFEYFSETQRNKGNFPGRFSGRQFSNSRSEMNVSTLELGDSALYLCASSPGGGSNYGYTFGSGTRLTVV.

This clone occurred once. This rearrangement joins TRBV29-1 to TRBJ1-5, with 9 bases identical to TRBD1. The germline gives CDR1 SQVTM, CDR2 ANQGSEA. Trimming at V came to 7 bases and at J to 12 bases, leaving 13 bases not matched to a gene. The CDR3 contains 13 residues. CDR3 residues: CSALFRDRASQHF. DNA of the CDR3: TGCAGCGCATTATTCCGGGACAGGGCCAGCCAGCATTTT.

The gene calls are TRBV4-1 and TRBJ2-1; 12 bases map to TRBD2. V trimming: 0 bases; J trimming: 10 bases; junction bases outside the gene matches: 7. Per the germline V gene, CDR1 is MGHRA and CDR2 is YSYEKL. The CDR3 contains 16 residues. For the CDR3, the DNA is TGCGCCAGCAGCCAAGATCTAGCGGGGGGGCCCAAGGAGCAGTTCTTC. This translates into CASSQDLAGGPKEQFF.

The CDR3 nucleotides are TGTGCCAGCGCCTCGGGGGGGCCGGGGCAAAACATTCAGTACTTC. Its translation is CASASGGPGQNIQYF. The rearrangement uses TRBV7-9 and TRBJ2-4, with 8 nucleotides matching TRBD2. The length of the CDR3 is 15 residues. J lost 5 bases, V lost 8 bases, and 11 bases had no gene match. The germline gives CDR1 SEHNR, CDR2 FQNEAQ (reference sequence).

J is TRBJ2-1 and V is TRBV20-1; D possibly corresponds to TRBD1 (6 bases). Germline V gene data show CDR1 as DFQATT and CDR2 as SNEGSKA (reference sequence). Deletions cut 2 bases from V and 10 bases from J, with 9 bases between. This CDR3 comprises 11 residues. CDR3 residues: CSARSGTEQFF. DNA for the CDR3: TGCAGTGCTAGATCCGGGACAGAGCAGTTCTTC.

The V call is TRBV5-6, the J call TRBJ2-5; D is unclear. Trimming removed 3 bases from V and 2 bases from J, with 14 bases in between. The germline CDR1 and CDR2 sequences are SGHDT and YYEEEE. CDR3 length equals 15 residues. The CDR3 spells CASSSPQANQETQYF. Here the CDR3 DNA reads TGTGCCAGCAGCTCACCCCAGGCCAATCAAGAGACCCAGTACTTC.

In the case of this clone: Other DNA sequences in the sample encode the same CDR3. V and J are TRBV19 and TRBJ1-2; a weak D match, TRBD1 (5 bases). The CDR3 extends over 13 amino acids. V lost 5 bases and J 4 bases, leaving 11 bases between the germline ends. Germline V gene data show CDR1 as LNHDA and CDR2 as SQIVND (reference sequence). The CDR3 DNA sequence: TGTGCCAGTAGTCCCGGCCAGGGCTATGGCTACACCTTC. This sequence encodes CASSPGQGYGYTF.

The chain uses TRBV7-9 and TRBJ2-7, with 7 bases matching TRBD2. J was trimmed by 5 bases and V by 5 bases; bases with no gene match: 18. The CDR3 runs to 17 residues. In germline, CDR1 is SEHNR, CDR2 FQNEAQ (reference sequence). Here the CDR3 DNA reads TGTGCCAGCAGCCCCGTCTTTCTGGCGGGAGAGGCCAACGAGCAGTACTTC. Its protein is CASSPVFLAGEANEQYF.

This sequence joins TRBV2 and TRBJ2-2; D not resolved. Germline V gene data show CDR1 as SNHLY and CDR2 as FYNNEI. V gave up 1 base and J gave up 1 base, with 4 bases separating them. CDR3 length: 14 residues. As DNA, the CDR3 is TGTGCCAGCAGTGAAGGGAGGAACACCGGGGAGCTGTTTTTT. Its protein is CASSEGRNTGELFF. The full variable domain, rest sourced from reference TRBV2 and TRBJ2-2, is EPEVTQTPSHQVTQMGQEVILRCVPISNHLYFYWYRQILGQKVEFLVSFYNNEISEKSEIFDDQFSVERPDGSNFTLKIRSTKLEDSAMYFCASSEGRNTGELFFGEGSRLTVL.

This rearrangement joins TRBV11-3 to TRBJ2-3; D is possibly TRBD1 (6 bases). From germline, CDR1 is SGHNT and CDR2 YENEEA. V was clipped by 5 bases and J by 5 bases, with 17 bases between them. The CDR3 spans 15 residues. CDR3 protein: CASSQGGVGGDTQYF. DNA for the CDR3: TGTGCCAGCAGCCAAGGTGGGGTAGGGGGAGATACGCAGTATTTT.

This rearrangement joins TRBV29-1 to TRBJ1-2; maybe TRBD1 (5 bases). V lost 3 bases and J 3 bases, leaving 11 bases between the germline ends. The CDR3 covers 13 residues. Germline V lookup: CDR1 SQVTM, CDR2 ANQGSEA. The CDR3: CSVDGQGHYGYTF. The CDR3 DNA is TGCAGCGTTGACGGGCAGGGTCACTATGGCTACACCTTC.